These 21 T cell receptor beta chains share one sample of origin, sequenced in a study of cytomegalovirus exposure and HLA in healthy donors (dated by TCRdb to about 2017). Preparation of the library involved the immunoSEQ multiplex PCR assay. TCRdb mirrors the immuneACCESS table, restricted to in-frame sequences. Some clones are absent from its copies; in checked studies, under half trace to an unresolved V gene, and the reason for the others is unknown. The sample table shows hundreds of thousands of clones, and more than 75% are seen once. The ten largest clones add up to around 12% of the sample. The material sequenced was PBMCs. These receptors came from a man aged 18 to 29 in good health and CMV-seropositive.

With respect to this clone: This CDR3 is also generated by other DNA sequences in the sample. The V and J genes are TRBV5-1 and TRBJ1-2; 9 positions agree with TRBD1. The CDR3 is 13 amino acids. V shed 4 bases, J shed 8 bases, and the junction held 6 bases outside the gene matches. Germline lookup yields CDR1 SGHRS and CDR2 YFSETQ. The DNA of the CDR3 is TGCGCCAGCAGCCCCGGACAGGGGCACGGCTACACCTTC. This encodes CASSPGQGHGYTF.

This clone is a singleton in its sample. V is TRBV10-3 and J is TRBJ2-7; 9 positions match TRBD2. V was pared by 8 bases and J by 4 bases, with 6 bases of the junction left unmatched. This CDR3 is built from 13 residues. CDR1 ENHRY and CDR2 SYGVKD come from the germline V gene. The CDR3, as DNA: TGTGCCATCGGGGAAGCGGGAGGTTACGAGCAGTACTTC. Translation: CAIGEAGGYEQYF.

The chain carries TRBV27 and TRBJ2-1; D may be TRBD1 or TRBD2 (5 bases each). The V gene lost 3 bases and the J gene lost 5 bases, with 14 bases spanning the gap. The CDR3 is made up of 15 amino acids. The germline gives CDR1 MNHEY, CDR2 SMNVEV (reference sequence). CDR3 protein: CASSLGRLEHNEQFF. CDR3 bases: TGTGCCAGCAGTTTGGGACGTTTGGAACACAATGAGCAGTTCTTC.

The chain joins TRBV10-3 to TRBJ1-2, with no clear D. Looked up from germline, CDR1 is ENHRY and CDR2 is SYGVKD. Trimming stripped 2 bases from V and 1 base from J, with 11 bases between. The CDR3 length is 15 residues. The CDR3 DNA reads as TGTGCCATCAGTGAGAATCACAGTCTTAACTATGGCTACACCTTC. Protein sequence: CAISENHSLNYGYTF.

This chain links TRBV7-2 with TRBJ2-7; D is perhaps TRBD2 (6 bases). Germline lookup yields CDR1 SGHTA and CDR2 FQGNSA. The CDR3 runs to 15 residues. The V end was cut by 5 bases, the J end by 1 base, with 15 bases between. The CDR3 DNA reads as TGTGCCAGCAGCCCCCGGCTTAGCGGATCCTACGAGCAGTACTTC. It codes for CASSPRLSGSYEQYF.

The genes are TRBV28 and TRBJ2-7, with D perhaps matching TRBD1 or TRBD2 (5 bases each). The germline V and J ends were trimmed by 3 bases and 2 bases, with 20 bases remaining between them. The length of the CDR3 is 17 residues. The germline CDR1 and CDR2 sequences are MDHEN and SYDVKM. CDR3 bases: TGTGCCAGCAGTTTCTTATCATTACGGGGCCGGACCTACGAGCAGTACTTC. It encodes CASSFLSLRGRTYEQYF.

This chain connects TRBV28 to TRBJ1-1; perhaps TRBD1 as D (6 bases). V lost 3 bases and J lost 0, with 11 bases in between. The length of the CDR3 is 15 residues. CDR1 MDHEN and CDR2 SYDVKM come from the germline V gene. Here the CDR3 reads CASSLRTALNTEAFF. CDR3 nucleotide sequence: TGTGCCAGCAGTTTGCGGACAGCCTTGAACACTGAAGCTTTCTTT.

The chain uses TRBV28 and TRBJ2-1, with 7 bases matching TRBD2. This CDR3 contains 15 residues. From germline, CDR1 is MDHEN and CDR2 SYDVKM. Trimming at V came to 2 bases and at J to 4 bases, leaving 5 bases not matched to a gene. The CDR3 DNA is TGTGCCAGCAGTTTAGCGGGAGTGGGTTACAATGAGCAGTTCTTC. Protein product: CASSLAGVGYNEQFF. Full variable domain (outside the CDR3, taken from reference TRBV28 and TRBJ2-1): DVKVTQSSRYLVKRTGEKVFLECVQDMDHENMFWYRQDPGLGLRLIYFSYDVKMKEKGDIPEGYSVSREKKERFSLILESASTNQTSMYLCASSLAGVGYNEQFFGPGTRLTVL.

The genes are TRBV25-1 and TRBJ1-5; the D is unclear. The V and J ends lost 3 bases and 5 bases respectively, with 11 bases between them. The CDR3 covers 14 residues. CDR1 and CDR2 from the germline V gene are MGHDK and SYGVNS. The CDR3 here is CASSDVSADQPQHF. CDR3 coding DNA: TGTGCCAGCAGTGATGTGAGCGCCGATCAGCCCCAGCATTTT.

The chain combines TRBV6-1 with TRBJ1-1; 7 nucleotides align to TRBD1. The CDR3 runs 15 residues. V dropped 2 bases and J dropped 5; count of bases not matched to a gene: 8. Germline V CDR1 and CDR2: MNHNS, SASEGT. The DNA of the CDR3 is TGTGCCAGCAGTGAACAACAGGGGAGGGGAACTGAAGCTTTCTTT. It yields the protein CASSEQQGRGTEAFF.

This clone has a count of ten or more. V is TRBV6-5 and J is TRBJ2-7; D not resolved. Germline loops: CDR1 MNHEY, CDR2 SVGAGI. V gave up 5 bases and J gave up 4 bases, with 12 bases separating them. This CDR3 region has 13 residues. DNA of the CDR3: TGTGCCAGCAGTCCCTCCCTACCTTACGAGCAGTACTTC. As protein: CASSPSLPYEQYF.

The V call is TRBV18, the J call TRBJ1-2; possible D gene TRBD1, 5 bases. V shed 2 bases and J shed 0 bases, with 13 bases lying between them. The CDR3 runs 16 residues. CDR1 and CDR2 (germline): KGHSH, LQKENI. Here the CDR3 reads CASSPGQQGPNYGYTF. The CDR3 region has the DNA TGTGCCAGCTCACCAGGCCAGCAGGGACCTAACTATGGCTACACCTTC.

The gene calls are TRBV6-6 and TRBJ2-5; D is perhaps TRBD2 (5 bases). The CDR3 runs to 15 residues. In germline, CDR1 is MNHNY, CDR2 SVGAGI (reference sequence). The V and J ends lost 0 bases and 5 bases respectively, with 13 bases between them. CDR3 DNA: TGTGCCAGCAGTTACTCGACCCCGAGGGTGGAGACCCAGTACTTC. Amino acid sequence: CASSYSTPRVETQYF.

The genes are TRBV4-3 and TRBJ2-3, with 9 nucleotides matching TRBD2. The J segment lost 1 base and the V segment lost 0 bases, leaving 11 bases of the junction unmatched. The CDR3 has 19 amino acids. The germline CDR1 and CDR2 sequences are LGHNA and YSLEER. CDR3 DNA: TGCGCCAGCAGCCAAGATAAAGCGGGAGGCCGAGGGGGCACAGATACGCAGTATTTT. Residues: CASSQDKAGGRGGTDTQYF.

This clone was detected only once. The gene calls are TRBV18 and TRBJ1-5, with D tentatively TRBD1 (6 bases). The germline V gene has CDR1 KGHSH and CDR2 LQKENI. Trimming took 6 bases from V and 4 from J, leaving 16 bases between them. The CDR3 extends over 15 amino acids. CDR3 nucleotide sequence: TGTGCCAGCTCCGAGTCAGCAGGGGATAATCAGCCCCAGCATTTT. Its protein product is CASSESAGDNQPQHF.

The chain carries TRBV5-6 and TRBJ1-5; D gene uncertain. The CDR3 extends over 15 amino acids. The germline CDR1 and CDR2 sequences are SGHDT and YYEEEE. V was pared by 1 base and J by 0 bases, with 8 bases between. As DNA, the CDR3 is TGTGCCAGCAGCTTGTCGTACAGTAGCAATCAGCCCCAGCATTTT. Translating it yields CASSLSYSSNQPQHF.

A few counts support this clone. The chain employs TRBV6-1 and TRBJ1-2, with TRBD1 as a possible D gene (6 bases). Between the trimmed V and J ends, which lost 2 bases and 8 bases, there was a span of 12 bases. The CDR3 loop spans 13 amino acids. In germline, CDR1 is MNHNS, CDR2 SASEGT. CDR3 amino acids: CASSENRVQGYTF. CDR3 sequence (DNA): TGTGCCAGCAGTGAAAACAGGGTGCAGGGCTACACCTTC.

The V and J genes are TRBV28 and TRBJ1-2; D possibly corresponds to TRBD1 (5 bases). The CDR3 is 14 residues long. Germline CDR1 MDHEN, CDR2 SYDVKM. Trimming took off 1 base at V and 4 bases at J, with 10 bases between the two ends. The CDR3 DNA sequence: TGTGCCAGCAGTTTATCATCGGGGCGCTATGGCTACACCTTC. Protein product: CASSLSSGRYGYTF.

DNA of the CDR3: TGTGCCAGCACCATGGGGACGCCCTATCAGCCCCAGCATTTT. Translation gives CASTMGTPYQPQHF. The chain carries TRBV6-6 and TRBJ1-5; perhaps TRBD1 as D (5 bases). CDR1 is MNHNY, CDR2 SVGAGI, per germline (reference sequence). This CDR3 has 14 residues. V was trimmed by 7 bases and J by 5 bases, leaving 15 bases between them.

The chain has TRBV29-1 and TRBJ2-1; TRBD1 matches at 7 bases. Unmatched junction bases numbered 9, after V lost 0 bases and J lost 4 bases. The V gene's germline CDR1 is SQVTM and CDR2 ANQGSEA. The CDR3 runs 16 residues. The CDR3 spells CSVEEGESRGYNEQFF. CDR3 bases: TGCAGCGTTGAAGAAGGGGAGTCCAGGGGGTACAATGAGCAGTTCTTC.

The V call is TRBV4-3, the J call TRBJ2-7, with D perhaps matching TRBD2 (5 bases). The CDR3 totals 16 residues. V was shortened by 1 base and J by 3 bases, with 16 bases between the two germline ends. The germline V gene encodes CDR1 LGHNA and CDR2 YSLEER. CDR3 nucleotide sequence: TGCGCCAGCAGCCAAGGAAGGACTCAAACGTACTACGAGCAGTACTTC. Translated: CASSQGRTQTYYEQYF.